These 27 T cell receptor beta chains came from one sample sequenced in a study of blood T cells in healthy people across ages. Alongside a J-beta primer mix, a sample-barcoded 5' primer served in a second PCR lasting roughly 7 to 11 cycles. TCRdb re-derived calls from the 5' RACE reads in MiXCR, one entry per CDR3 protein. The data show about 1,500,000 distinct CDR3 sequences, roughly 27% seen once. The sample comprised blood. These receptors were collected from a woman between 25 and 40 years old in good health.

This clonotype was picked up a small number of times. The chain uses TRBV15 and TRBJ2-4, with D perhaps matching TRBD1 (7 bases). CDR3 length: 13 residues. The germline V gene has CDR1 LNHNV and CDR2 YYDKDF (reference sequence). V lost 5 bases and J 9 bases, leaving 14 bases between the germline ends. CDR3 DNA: TGTGCCACCAGCTTCGCAGGGGGGCCCATTCAGTACTTC. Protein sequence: CATSFAGGPIQYF.

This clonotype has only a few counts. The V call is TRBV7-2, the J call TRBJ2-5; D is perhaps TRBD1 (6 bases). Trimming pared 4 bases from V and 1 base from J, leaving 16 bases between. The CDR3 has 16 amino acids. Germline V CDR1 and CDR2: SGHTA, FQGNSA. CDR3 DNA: TGTGCCAGCAGCTCCCCCATCACAGGGACCCAAGAGACCCAGTACTTC. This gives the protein CASSSPITGTQETQYF.

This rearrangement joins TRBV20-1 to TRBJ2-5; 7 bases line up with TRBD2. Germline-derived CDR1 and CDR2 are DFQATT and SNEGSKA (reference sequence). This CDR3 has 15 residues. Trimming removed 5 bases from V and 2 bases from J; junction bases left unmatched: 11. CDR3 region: CSAPPINSGQETQYF. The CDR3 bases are TGCAGTGCTCCCCCGATTAATAGCGGGCAAGAGACCCAGTACTTC.

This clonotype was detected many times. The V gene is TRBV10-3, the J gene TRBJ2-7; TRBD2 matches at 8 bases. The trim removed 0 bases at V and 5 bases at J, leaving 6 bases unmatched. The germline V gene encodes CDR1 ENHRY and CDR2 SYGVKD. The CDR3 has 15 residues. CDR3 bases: TGTGCCATCAGTGAGTCGACGGGAGGGCCAGACGAGCAGTACTTC. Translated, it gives CAISESTGGPDEQYF.

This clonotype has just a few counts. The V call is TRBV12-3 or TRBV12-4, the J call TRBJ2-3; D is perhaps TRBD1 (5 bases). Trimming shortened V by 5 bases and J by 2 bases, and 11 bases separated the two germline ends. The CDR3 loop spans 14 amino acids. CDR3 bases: TGTGCCAGCAGTGAAGGACACCTCACAGATACGCAGTATTTT. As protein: CASSEGHLTDTQYF.

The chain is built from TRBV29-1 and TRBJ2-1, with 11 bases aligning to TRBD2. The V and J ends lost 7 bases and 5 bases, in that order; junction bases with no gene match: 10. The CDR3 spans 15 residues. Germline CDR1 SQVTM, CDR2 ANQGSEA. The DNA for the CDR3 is TGCAGCGGGACCCCACTAGCGGGGGCTAACAATGAGCAGTTCTTC. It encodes CSGTPLAGANNEQFF.

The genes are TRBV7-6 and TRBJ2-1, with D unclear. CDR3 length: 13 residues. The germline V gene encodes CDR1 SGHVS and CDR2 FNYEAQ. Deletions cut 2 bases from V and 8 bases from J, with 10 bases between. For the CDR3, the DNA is TGTGCCAGCAGCTTAAGACGACGGTATGAGCAGTTCTTC. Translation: CASSLRRRYEQFF.

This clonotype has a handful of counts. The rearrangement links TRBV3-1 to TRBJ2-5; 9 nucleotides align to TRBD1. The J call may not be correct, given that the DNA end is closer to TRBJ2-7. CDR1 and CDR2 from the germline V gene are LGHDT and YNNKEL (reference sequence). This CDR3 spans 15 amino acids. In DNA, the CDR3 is TGTGCCAGCAGCCTGCGGGACAGGGAGGAGGACGAGCAGTACTTC. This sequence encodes CASSLRDREEDEQYF.

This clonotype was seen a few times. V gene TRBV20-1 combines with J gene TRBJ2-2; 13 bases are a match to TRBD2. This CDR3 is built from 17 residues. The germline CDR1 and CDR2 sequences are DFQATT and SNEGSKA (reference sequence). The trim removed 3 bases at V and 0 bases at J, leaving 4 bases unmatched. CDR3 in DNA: TGCAGTGCTAGGAAGGGACTAGCGGGACCGAACACCGGGGAGCTGTTTTTT. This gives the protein CSARKGLAGPNTGELFF.

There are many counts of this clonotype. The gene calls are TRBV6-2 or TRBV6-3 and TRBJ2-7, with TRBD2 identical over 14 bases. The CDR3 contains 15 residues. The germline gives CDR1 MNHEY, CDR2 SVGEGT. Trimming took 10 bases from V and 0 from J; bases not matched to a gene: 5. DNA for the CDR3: TGTGCCACCGGGACTAGCGGGGGACTCTCCTACGAGCAGTACTTC. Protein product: CATGTSGGLSYEQYF.

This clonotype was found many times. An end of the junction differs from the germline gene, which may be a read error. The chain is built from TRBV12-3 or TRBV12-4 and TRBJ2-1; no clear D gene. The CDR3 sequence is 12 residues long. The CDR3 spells CASSFVGNEQFF. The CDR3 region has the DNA TGCGCCAGCAGCTTTGTAGGGAATGAGCAGTTCTTC.

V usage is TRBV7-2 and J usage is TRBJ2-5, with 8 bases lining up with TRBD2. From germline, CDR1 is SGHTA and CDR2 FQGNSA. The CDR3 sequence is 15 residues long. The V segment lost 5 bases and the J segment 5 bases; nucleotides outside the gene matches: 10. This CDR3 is CASSHPGGPGETQYF. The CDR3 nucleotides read TGTGCCAGCAGCCACCCGGGGGGGCCGGGGGAGACCCAGTACTTC.

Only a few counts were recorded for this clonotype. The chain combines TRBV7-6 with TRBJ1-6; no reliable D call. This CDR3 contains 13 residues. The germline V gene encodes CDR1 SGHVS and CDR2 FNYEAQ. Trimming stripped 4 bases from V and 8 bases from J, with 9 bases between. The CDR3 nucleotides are TGTGCCAGCAGCTCTAGGACGGATTCACCCCTCCACTTT. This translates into CASSSRTDSPLHF.

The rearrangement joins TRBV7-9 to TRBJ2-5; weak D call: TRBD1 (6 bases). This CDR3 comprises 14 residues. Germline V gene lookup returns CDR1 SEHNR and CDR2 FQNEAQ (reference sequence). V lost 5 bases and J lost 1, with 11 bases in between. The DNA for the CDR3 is TGTGCCAGCAGCGTACACAGGGTCCAAGAGACCCAGTACTTC. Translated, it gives CASSVHRVQETQYF.

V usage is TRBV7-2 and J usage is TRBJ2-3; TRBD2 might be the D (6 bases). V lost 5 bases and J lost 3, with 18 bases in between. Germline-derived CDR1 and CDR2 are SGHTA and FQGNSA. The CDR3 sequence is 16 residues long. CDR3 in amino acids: CASSSLGTHATDTQYF. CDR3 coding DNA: TGTGCCAGCAGCAGCCTCGGGACTCACGCGACAGATACGCAGTATTTT.

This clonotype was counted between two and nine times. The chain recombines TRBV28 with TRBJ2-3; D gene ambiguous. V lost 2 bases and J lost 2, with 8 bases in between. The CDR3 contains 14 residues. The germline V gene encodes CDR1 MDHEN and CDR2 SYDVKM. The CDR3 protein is CASSLNTDTDTQYF. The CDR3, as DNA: TGTGCCAGCAGTTTAAATACCGACACAGATACGCAGTATTTT.

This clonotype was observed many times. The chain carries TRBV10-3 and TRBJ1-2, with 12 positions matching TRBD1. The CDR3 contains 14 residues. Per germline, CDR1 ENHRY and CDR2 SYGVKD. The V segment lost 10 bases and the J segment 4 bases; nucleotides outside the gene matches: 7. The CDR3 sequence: CATSGTGGGYGYTF. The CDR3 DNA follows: TGTGCCACCTCCGGGACAGGGGGCGGCTATGGCTACACCTTC.

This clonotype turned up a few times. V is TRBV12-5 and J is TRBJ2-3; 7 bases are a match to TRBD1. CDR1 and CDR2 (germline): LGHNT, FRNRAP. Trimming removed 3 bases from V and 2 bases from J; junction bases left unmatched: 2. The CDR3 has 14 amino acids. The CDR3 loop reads CASGLDRATDTQYF. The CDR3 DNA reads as TGTGCTAGTGGTTTAGACAGGGCCACAGATACGCAGTATTTT.

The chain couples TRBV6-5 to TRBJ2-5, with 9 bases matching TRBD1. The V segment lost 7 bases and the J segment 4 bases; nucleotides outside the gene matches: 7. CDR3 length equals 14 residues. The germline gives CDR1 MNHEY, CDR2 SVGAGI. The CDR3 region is CASTADRGGETQYF. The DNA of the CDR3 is TGTGCCAGCACCGCGGACAGGGGAGGAGAGACCCAGTACTTC.

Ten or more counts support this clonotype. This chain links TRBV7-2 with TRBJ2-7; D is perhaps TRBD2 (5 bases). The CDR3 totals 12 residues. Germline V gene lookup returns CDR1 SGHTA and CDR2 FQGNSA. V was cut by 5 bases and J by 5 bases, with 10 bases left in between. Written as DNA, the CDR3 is TGTGCCAGCAGCGCCACGAGGGACGAGCAGTACTTC. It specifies CASSATRDEQYF.

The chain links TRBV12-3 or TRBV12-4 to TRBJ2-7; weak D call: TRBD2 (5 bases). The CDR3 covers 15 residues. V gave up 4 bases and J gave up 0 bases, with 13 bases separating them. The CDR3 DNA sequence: TGTGCCAGCAGTTGGGAAAGCGGAAGCTCCTACGAGCAGTACTTC. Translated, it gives CASSWESGSSYEQYF.

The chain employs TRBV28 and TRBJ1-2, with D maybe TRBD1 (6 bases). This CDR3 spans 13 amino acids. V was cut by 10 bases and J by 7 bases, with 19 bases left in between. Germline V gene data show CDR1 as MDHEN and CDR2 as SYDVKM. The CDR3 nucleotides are TGTGCCACCGCCTCGGGGGGCATCGGTGGCTACACCTTC. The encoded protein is CATASGGIGGYTF.

CDR3 in amino acids: CATCFTNLSNQPQHF. The CDR3 DNA reads as TGTGCCACCTGCTTTACAAACCTTAGCAATCAGCCCCAGCATTTT. The chain uses TRBV24-1 and TRBJ1-5; D is ambiguous. Germline assignment: CDR1 KGHDR and CDR2 SFDVKD. The CDR3 loop spans 15 amino acids. Deletions cut 9 bases from V and 0 bases from J, with 14 bases between.

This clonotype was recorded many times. The CDR3 DNA reads as TGTGCCAGCAGTAGATGGACTAGCGGGACCGCTTCCTACGAGCAGTACTTC. Protein product: CASSRWTSGTASYEQYF. V and J are TRBV12-3 or TRBV12-4 and TRBJ2-7; 12 bases are a match to TRBD2. The CDR3 consists of 17 residues. J lost 1 base, V lost 5 bases, and 9 bases had no gene match.

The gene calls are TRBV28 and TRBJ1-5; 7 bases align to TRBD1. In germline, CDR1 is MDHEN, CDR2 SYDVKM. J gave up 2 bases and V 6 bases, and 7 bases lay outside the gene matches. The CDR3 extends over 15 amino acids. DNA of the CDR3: TGTGCCAGCAGCTTAAAGGGGGCTGGCAATCAGCCCCAGCATTTT. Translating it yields CASSLKGAGNQPQHF.

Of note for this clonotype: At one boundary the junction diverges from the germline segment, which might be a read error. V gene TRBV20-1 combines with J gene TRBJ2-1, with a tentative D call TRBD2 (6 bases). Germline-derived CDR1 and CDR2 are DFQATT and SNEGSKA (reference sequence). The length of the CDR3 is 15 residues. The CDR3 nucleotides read TGCAGTGCTAGAGAGCCGGGAGAACAGAGGAATGGGCAGTTCTTC. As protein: CSAREPGEQRNGQFF.

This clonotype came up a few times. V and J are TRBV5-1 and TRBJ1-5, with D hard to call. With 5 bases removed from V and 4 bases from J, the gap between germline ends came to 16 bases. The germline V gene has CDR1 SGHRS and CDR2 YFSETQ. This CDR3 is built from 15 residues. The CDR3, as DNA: TGCGCCAGCAGTCTAGACGGTGACTTTAATCAGCCCCAGCATTTT. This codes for CASSLDGDFNQPQHF.